Presented here are 22 T cell receptor beta chains from one specimen sequenced in a study of T cell changes during pregnancy in multiple sclerosis. TCRdb's copy holds only in-frame clones and misses some; the assay was immunoSEQ multiplex PCR. The table lists about 80,000 clones, under 95% of them singletons. Sequenced material: peripheral blood, taken before pregnancy. These receptors were taken from a female donor with multiple sclerosis, enrolled in a pregnancy study.

The rearrangement links TRBV7-9 to TRBJ2-3; 10 bases are a match to TRBD2. This CDR3 spans 16 amino acids. J was trimmed by 3 bases and V by 0 bases; bases with no gene match: 3. Germline-derived CDR1 and CDR2 are SEHNR and FQNEAQ (reference sequence). CDR3 DNA: TGTGCCAGCAGCTTAGCGAGTAGCGGGGGGACAGATACGCAGTATTTT. Translation gives CASSLASSGGTDTQYF.

The chain is built from TRBV6-6 and TRBJ2-1; D may be TRBD2 (5 bases). The germline CDR1 and CDR2 sequences are MNHNY and SVGAGI (reference sequence). Deletions cut 8 bases from V and 0 bases from J, with 8 bases between. The CDR3 runs to 13 residues. The CDR3 DNA reads TGTGCCAGCCAGCGGAGCTCCTACAATGAGCAGTTCTTC. It yields the protein CASQRSSYNEQFF.

This rearrangement joins TRBV9 to TRBJ1-1, with unresolved D. There are 14 residues in the CDR3. Germline-derived CDR1 and CDR2 are SGDLS and YYNGEE. Trimming stripped 3 bases from V and 4 bases from J, with 13 bases between. The CDR3 sequence: CASSAGGGSTEAFF. As DNA, the CDR3 is TGTGCCAGCAGCGCAGGTGGAGGGTCCACTGAAGCTTTCTTT.

V is TRBV6-5 and J is TRBJ2-5; tentatively, D is TRBD1 (6 bases). The tail of the sequence fits TRBJ2-7 better, so the J call may be wrong. The CDR3 contains 15 residues. Germline V gene sequence: CDR1 MNHEY, CDR2 SVGAGI. CDR3 in amino acids: CASSYRVATGNEQYF. CDR3 nucleotide sequence: TGTGCCAGCAGTTACCGAGTCGCTACAGGGAACGAGCAGTACTTC.

The chain employs TRBV5-1 and TRBJ1-1; D gene uncertain. The germline V gene encodes CDR1 SGHRS and CDR2 YFSETQ. This CDR3 has 14 amino acids. The V gene lost 4 bases and the J gene lost 5 bases, with 15 bases spanning the gap. CDR3 amino acids: CASSPELDKTEAFF. CDR3 DNA: TGCGCCAGCAGCCCCGAACTTGATAAGACTGAAGCTTTCTTT.

This chain connects TRBV11-2 to TRBJ1-3; D unclear. Germline-derived CDR1 and CDR2 are SGHAT and FQNNGV. The CDR3 extends over 14 amino acids. V lost 3 bases and J 0 bases, leaving 6 bases between the germline ends. The CDR3 region is CASSLALSGNTIYF. The CDR3 DNA reads as TGTGCCAGCAGCTTGGCCCTCTCTGGAAACACCATATATTTT.

The chain carries TRBV9 and TRBJ1-1, with TRBD1 identical over 7 bases. Trimming at V came to 2 bases and at J to 6 bases, leaving 7 bases not matched to a gene. Germline lookup yields CDR1 SGDLS and CDR2 YYNGEE. This CDR3 is 14 amino acids long. The CDR3: CASSVSGTDAEAFF. CDR3 DNA sequence: TGTGCCAGCAGCGTTTCCGGGACAGATGCTGAAGCTTTCTTT.

The chain is built from TRBV10-3 and TRBJ2-5; 9 nucleotides align to TRBD2. V shed 7 bases and J 3 bases; nucleotides not matched to a gene: 6. Germline-derived CDR1 and CDR2 are ENHRY and SYGVKD. This CDR3 comprises 14 residues. This CDR3 reads CAIKGGGGKETQYF. The DNA for the CDR3 is TGTGCCATCAAGGGCGGGGGGGGAAAAGAGACCCAGTACTTC.

The rearrangement uses TRBV18 and TRBJ2-7; D is perhaps TRBD2 (5 bases). V lost 0 bases to trimming and J lost 5 bases, with 14 bases between them. Germline CDR1 reads KGHSH; CDR2 reads LQKENI. CDR3 length: 15 residues. The CDR3 reads CASSPPYGGLNEQYF. Written as DNA, the CDR3 is TGTGCCAGCTCACCACCGTATGGAGGACTTAACGAGCAGTACTTC. The full variable domain, completed using reference TRBV18 and TRBJ2-7, is NAGVMQNPRHLVRRRGQEARLRCSPMKGHSHVYWYRQLPEEGLKFMVYLQKENIIDESGMPKERFSAEFPKEGPSILRIQQVVRGDSAAYFCASSPPYGGLNEQYFGPGTRLTVT.

This clone came up once. This chain links TRBV6-1 with TRBJ1-1; D gene uncertain. The CDR3 spans 16 residues. Germline-derived CDR1 and CDR2 are MNHNS and SASEGT. The V end lost 4 bases, the J end lost 4 bases, and 19 bases lay between the germline ends. The CDR3 spells CASSVSWLAGFTEAFF. In nucleotides, the CDR3 is TGTGCCAGCAGTGTGAGTTGGCTTGCCGGGTTCACTGAAGCTTTCTTT.

The chain links TRBV9 to TRBJ1-2; D is perhaps TRBD1 (5 bases). Trimming shortened V by 0 bases and J by 3 bases, and 15 bases separated the two germline ends. This CDR3 contains 16 residues. In germline, CDR1 is SGDLS, CDR2 YYNGEE. Here the CDR3 DNA reads TGTGCCAGCAGCGTAGAGGGGAAAGGAGGGCACTATGGCTACACCTTC. Its protein product is CASSVEGKGGHYGYTF.

J is TRBJ2-1 and V is TRBV29-1; 7 nucleotides match TRBD1. The V segment lost 7 bases and the J segment 2 bases; nucleotides outside the gene matches: 8. The CDR3 contains 14 residues. Germline V lookup: CDR1 SQVTM, CDR2 ANQGSEA. CDR3: CSAPGTEAYNEQFF. The CDR3 DNA follows: TGCAGCGCCCCTGGGACAGAGGCCTACAATGAGCAGTTCTTC.

The V call is TRBV27, the J call TRBJ2-5, with D maybe TRBD1 (6 bases). This CDR3 spans 11 amino acids. Trimming shortened V by 6 bases and J by 7 bases, and 9 bases separated the two germline ends. The germline V gene has CDR1 MNHEY and CDR2 SMNVEV (reference sequence). The CDR3 DNA sequence: TGTGCCAGCAGACAGGGTGTGACCCAGTACTTC. Amino acid sequence: CASRQGVTQYF.

The gene calls are TRBV2 and TRBJ2-7; 10 bases are shared with TRBD1. This CDR3 region has 13 residues. Unmatched junction bases numbered 6, after V lost 6 bases and J lost 7 bases. Germline V gene lookup returns CDR1 SNHLY and CDR2 FYNNEI. The CDR3 DNA sequence: TGTGCCAGCAGGGGACAGGGGTTAGGGGAGCAGTACTTC. Translating gives CASRGQGLGEQYF.

V usage is TRBV25-1 and J usage is TRBJ2-3; D ambiguous. Germline V gene sequence: CDR1 MGHDK, CDR2 SYGVNS. Trimming took 4 bases from V and 7 from J, leaving 6 bases between them. The CDR3 covers 11 residues. CDR3 protein: CASSVTHTQYF. As DNA, the CDR3 is TGTGCCAGCAGTGTAACACATACGCAGTATTTT.

The V call is TRBV6-1, the J call TRBJ1-1; 8 bases line up with TRBD1. Germline trimming cut 0 bases from V and 11 bases from J; bases unmatched to any gene: 8. Germline CDR1 is MNHNS and CDR2 is SASEGT. The CDR3 extends over 14 amino acids. CDR3 amino acids: CASSEAGRGLGAFF. The CDR3 DNA reads as TGTGCCAGCAGTGAAGCGGGCAGGGGGCTAGGGGCTTTCTTT.

This clone was seen a single time. CDR3 region: CASSLGFPGEQFF. The CDR3 nucleotides are TGTGCCAGCAGCTTGGGGTTTCCGGGTGAGCAGTTCTTC. The chain joins TRBV5-6 to TRBJ2-1, with D uncertain. Trimming took off 0 bases at V and 9 bases at J, with 10 bases between the two ends. This CDR3 contains 13 residues. The germline CDR1 and CDR2 sequences are SGHDT and YYEEEE.

J is TRBJ2-2 and V is TRBV9, with 15 nucleotides matching TRBD2. The germline CDR1 and CDR2 sequences are SGDLS and YYNGEE. V trimming: 4 bases; J trimming: 3 bases; junction bases outside the gene matches: 7. The CDR3 runs to 18 residues. Here the CDR3 DNA reads TGTGCCAGCAGCCCGGGGACTAGCGGGGGGTGGGACACCGGGGAGCTGTTTTTT. Residues: CASSPGTSGGWDTGELFF.

The CDR3 loop is CATTVTSSTDTQYF. Here the CDR3 DNA reads TGTGCCACCACTGTAACTAGCAGCACAGATACGCAGTATTTT. The J gene is TRBJ2-3, the V gene TRBV15; possibly TRBD2 for D (6 bases). Germline-derived CDR1 and CDR2 are LNHNV and YYDKDF (reference sequence). V lost 7 bases and J 0 bases, leaving 11 bases between the germline ends. The CDR3 totals 14 residues.

This chain uses TRBV13 with TRBJ1-2; the match to TRBD1 covers 7 bases. The V gene's germline CDR1 is PRHDT and CDR2 FYEKMQ (reference sequence). With V trimmed by 0 bases and J by 8 bases, 6 bases remained unmatched. The CDR3 consists of 14 residues. CDR3 amino acids: CASSLGGQLHGYTF. CDR3 sequence (DNA): TGTGCCAGCAGCTTAGGGGGACAGCTCCACGGCTACACCTTC.

The V and J genes are TRBV5-1 and TRBJ1-1; D gene uncertain. Germline CDR1 is SGHRS and CDR2 is YFSETQ. The CDR3 is made up of 16 amino acids. V dropped 0 bases and J dropped 2 bases, with 14 bases sitting between them. The CDR3 sequence: CASSLEPLSVNTEAFF. The CDR3 DNA follows: TGCGCCAGCAGCTTGGAACCCCTCAGCGTAAACACTGAAGCTTTCTTT.

This chain joins TRBV11-3 and TRBJ2-2; D gene uncertain. Between the trimmed V and J ends, which lost 4 bases and 1 base, there was a span of 7 bases. The CDR3 totals 14 residues. Germline V gene lookup returns CDR1 SGHNT and CDR2 YENEEA. CDR3 nucleotide sequence: TGTGCCAGCAGCTCAGACGGGAACACCGGGGAGCTGTTTTTT. It yields the protein CASSSDGNTGELFF.